This entry lists 19 T cell receptor beta chains sequenced from one sample in a study of T-cell reconstitution after alpha-beta-depleted transplantation in children. The antigens these receptors bind are not known. General study findings and limits: Reports say that about two months after transplant, the alpha-beta T cells came out of several hundred graft clones that had expanded.

Preparation of the TCRbeta library involved a method that used unique molecular identifiers. TCRdb re-analysed the PCR reads in MiXCR, keeping a single row per CDR3 protein. The sample holds approximately 30,000 distinct CDR3 sequences, around 7% seen once. This sample comprised peripheral blood, obtained 60 days after TCRalphabeta/CD19-depleted stem cell transplant. The receptors were sampled from a child less than two years old who had a stem cell transplant for acute myeloid leukemia, so the T cells may come from the graft donor.

This clonotype was counted many times. The chain joins TRBV7-9 to TRBJ2-7, with 8 bases that match TRBD1. Trimming cost V 6 bases and J 4 bases; bases outside gene matches: 11. The germline V gene encodes CDR1 SEHNR and CDR2 FQNEAQ (reference sequence). CDR3 length equals 15 residues. CDR3 in amino acids: CASRIDTGQVYEQYF. CDR3 in DNA: TGTGCCAGCAGGATAGACACGGGACAGGTTTACGAGCAGTACTTC.

This clonotype was found many times. The J gene is TRBJ2-1, the V gene TRBV7-9; 12 bases fit TRBD2. The J segment lost 8 bases and the V segment lost 7 bases, leaving 15 bases of the junction unmatched. Germline V gene lookup returns CDR1 SEHNR and CDR2 FQNEAQ (reference sequence). CDR3 size: 17 residues. The CDR3 sequence is CASTGTRLAGEDDEQFF. The CDR3, as DNA: TGTGCCAGCACTGGGACGCGACTAGCGGGAGAGGACGATGAGCAGTTCTTC.

This clonotype was counted many times. The rearrangement joins TRBV13 to TRBJ2-7; no clear D. Between the trimmed V and J ends, which lost 6 bases and 0 bases, there was a span of 12 bases. CDR3 length: 14 residues. The V gene's germline CDR1 is PRHDT and CDR2 FYEKMQ (reference sequence). The CDR3 reads CASSGDKSSYEQYF. The CDR3 DNA reads TGTGCCAGCAGTGGCGACAAGAGCTCCTACGAGCAGTACTTC.

This clonotype showed up many times. The CDR3 region has the DNA TGTGCCAGCGCATCCGGGCTACGGGGACTTCGGGAGCAGTACTTC. Encoded protein: CASASGLRGLREQYF. This rearrangement joins TRBV12-3 or TRBV12-4 to TRBJ2-7; D may be TRBD2 (6 bases). There are 15 residues in the CDR3. The ends were cut back, 8 bases at V and 7 bases at J, with 24 bases in the middle.

In this sample, this clonotype turned up many times. The chain uses TRBV5-8 and TRBJ2-1; the D is unclear. Germline V gene sequence: CDR1 SGHTS, CDR2 YDEGEE. The CDR3 runs to 16 residues. Trimming removed 1 base at V and 3 bases at J, with 14 bases between. The DNA of the CDR3 is TGTGCCAGCAGCTTGTGGGTAGCCTTGGGCTACAATGAGCAGTTCTTC. Protein: CASSLWVALGYNEQFF.

This chain uses TRBV3-1 with TRBJ2-3; 12 bases are shared with TRBD2. Germline CDR1 LGHDT, CDR2 YNNKEL (reference sequence). CDR3 length: 16 amino acids. V gave up 10 bases and J gave up 3 bases; unmatched junction bases: 11. CDR3 in DNA: TGTGCCATCTGTAGGGCCGGGACTAGCGGGACAGATACGCAGTATTTT. Encoded protein: CAICRAGTSGTDTQYF.

As DNA, the CDR3 is TGTGCCATCAGTGGGGGCGACACAGGGGACGCGAACACCGGGGAGCTGTTTTTT. Translated, it gives CAISGGDTGDANTGELFF. The chain employs TRBV10-3 and TRBJ2-2; 7 nucleotides match TRBD1. Germline V CDR1 and CDR2: ENHRY, SYGVKD. CDR3 length: 18 residues. V was pared by 4 bases and J by 0 bases, with 11 bases of the junction left unmatched.

In its sample, this clonotype was seen many times. The V gene is TRBV7-8, the J gene TRBJ2-2, with 7 bases aligning to TRBD2. This CDR3 contains 14 residues. The germline V gene has CDR1 SGHVS and CDR2 FQNEAQ. The V and J ends lost 7 bases and 0 bases, in that order; junction bases with no gene match: 2. CDR3 protein: CASTSGTNTGELFF. The CDR3 coding sequence is TGTGCCAGCACCAGCGGGACGAACACCGGGGAGCTGTTTTTT.

This clonotype was observed at least ten times. This chain uses TRBV5-1 with TRBJ1-1, with D unresolved. Trimming removed 3 bases from V and 0 bases from J, with 12 bases in between. This CDR3 contains 15 residues. Germline CDR1 SGHRS, CDR2 YFSETQ. DNA of the CDR3: TGCGCCAGCAGCTCTATGGACGGGATGAACACTGAAGCTTTCTTT. Its translation is CASSSMDGMNTEAFF.

The V and J genes are TRBV5-1 and TRBJ1-1, with unresolved D. This CDR3 has 12 amino acids. In germline, CDR1 is SGHRS, CDR2 YFSETQ. Trimming left V 0 bases short and J 9 bases short, with 9 bases between. CDR3 sequence reads: CASSLAGWQAFF. The CDR3 DNA follows: TGCGCCAGCAGCTTGGCCGGGTGGCAAGCTTTCTTT.

This clonotype was counted ten times or more. This chain joins TRBV7-9 and TRBJ2-5, with TRBD2 identical over 9 bases. V shed 0 bases and J 3 bases; nucleotides not matched to a gene: 8. CDR3 length equals 17 residues. Germline CDR1 and CDR2: SEHNR and FQNEAQ (reference sequence). For the CDR3, the DNA is TGTGCCAGCAGCTTAGCCGGGACTAGCAGAGAGAAAGAGACCCAGTACTTC. This encodes CASSLAGTSREKETQYF.

Many counts were recorded for this clonotype. The gene calls are TRBV9 and TRBJ2-1, with D possibly TRBD1 on 6 matching bases. Germline CDR1 and CDR2: SGDLS and YYNGEE. V was cut by 8 bases and J by 10 bases, with 22 bases left in between. The length of the CDR3 is 14 residues. CDR3 loop: CASAGDPKYSEQFF. CDR3 nucleotides: TGTGCCAGTGCAGGGGACCCCAAGTATAGCGAGCAGTTCTTC. The full variable domain, its missing parts supplied by reference TRBV9 and TRBJ2-1, is DSGVTQTPKHLITATGQRVTLRCSPRSGDLSVYWYQQSLDQGLQFLIQYYNGEERAKGNILERFSAQQFPDLHSELNLSSLELGDSALYFCASAGDPKYSEQFFGPGTRLTVL.

This clonotype was seen many times. This chain uses TRBV28 with TRBJ1-6; D gene ambiguous. From germline, CDR1 is MDHEN and CDR2 SYDVKM. With 7 bases removed from V and 2 bases from J, the gap between germline ends came to 6 bases. The CDR3 contains 13 residues. Here the CDR3 DNA reads TGTGCCAGCACCCGGGCCTATAATTCACCCCTCCACTTT. It translates to CASTRAYNSPLHF.

Notes on this clonotype: A much more abundant neighbour one base away suggests this may be a read error. The chain has TRBV30 and TRBJ2-7; no firm D call. Trimming removed 2 bases at V and 3 bases at J, with 26 bases between. Germline CDR1 reads GTSNPN; CDR2 reads SVGIG (reference sequence). This CDR3 has 18 residues. CDR3 residues: CAWSNGKSGLLWVYEQYF. DNA for the CDR3: TGTGCCTGGAGTAATGGGAAATCAGGTCTTCTTTGGGTCTACGAGCAGTACTTC.

V usage is TRBV7-9 and J usage is TRBJ2-7; possibly TRBD1 or TRBD2 for D (5 bases each). Trimming took off 4 bases at V and 4 bases at J, with 8 bases between the two ends. The CDR3 length is 12 residues. Germline values: CDR1 SEHNR, CDR2 FQNEAQ (reference sequence). In DNA form, the CDR3 reads TGTGCCAGCAGCTCCGGGGCTTACGAGCAGTACTTC. This sequence encodes CASSSGAYEQYF.

This clonotype was seen many times. The CDR3 is CASSSLTSGEGRPAYEQYF. The CDR3, as DNA: TGTGCCAGCAGCTCCCTGACTAGCGGTGAAGGGAGACCCGCCTACGAGCAGTACTTC. V and J are TRBV11-2 and TRBJ2-7, with TRBD2 matching over 9 bases. Losses at the gene ends were 4 bases for V and 2 bases for J; bases not matched to a gene: 18. The CDR3 has 19 residues. The germline V gene has CDR1 SGHAT and CDR2 FQNNGV. The full variable domain, with the rest looked up from reference TRBV11-2 and TRBJ2-7, is EAGVAQSPRYKIIEKRQSVAFWCNPISGHATLYWYQQILGQGPKLLIQFQNNGVVDDSQLPKDRFSAERLKGVDSTLKIQPAKLEDSAVYLCASSSLTSGEGRPAYEQYFGPGTRLTVT.

There are many counts of this clonotype. The gene calls are TRBV5-1 and TRBJ2-7, with D possibly being TRBD2 (6 bases). Germline CDR1 reads SGHRS; CDR2 reads YFSETQ. The CDR3 consists of 16 residues. Trimming shortened V by 0 bases and J by 2 bases, and 15 bases separated the two germline ends. The CDR3 nucleotides are TGCGCCAGCAGCTTGGTACGAGCGGGCGGAACCTACGAGCAGTACTTC. Its protein is CASSLVRAGGTYEQYF.

In this sample, this clonotype turned up many times. The J gene is TRBJ2-5, the V gene TRBV4-1; 7 positions agree with TRBD1. This CDR3 has 15 amino acids. Germline V lookup: CDR1 MGHRA, CDR2 YSYEKL. After removal of 5 bases from V and 5 bases from J, the junction contained 11 bases not matched to a gene. The CDR3 here is CASSTRGTSRETQYF. In DNA form, the CDR3 reads TGCGCCAGCAGCACCAGGGGGACCAGTAGGGAGACCCAGTACTTC.

This clonotype has a count of ten or more. The CDR3 bases are TGTGCCAGCAGGAAACCGGGACTAGCTGCAGATACGCAGTATTTT. This translates into CASRKPGLAADTQYF. The chain employs TRBV13 and TRBJ2-3; 9 bases match TRBD2. V shed 6 bases and J 4 bases; nucleotides not matched to a gene: 8. The CDR3 loop spans 15 amino acids. Germline V gene lookup returns CDR1 PRHDT and CDR2 FYEKMQ (reference sequence).